A single sample is the source of the 27 T cell receptor beta chains below, sequenced in a study of T-cell memory formation after mild COVID-19. From the 5' RACE reads, TCRdb called clonotypes with MiXCR, one entry per CDR3 protein. The sample holds 500,000 to 650,000 distinct CDR3 sequences, roughly a fifth seen once. Sequenced material: PBMCs or a T cell subset sorted from them (not recorded which). The receptor set was obtained from an adult woman who had mild COVID-19 (a few samples of this study predate the infection). Cell type and time point are not known.

This clonotype has a handful of counts. The chain links TRBV6-2 or TRBV6-3 to TRBJ2-5; D is undetermined. CDR3 length equals 15 residues. The ends were cut back, 7 bases at V and 0 bases at J, with 15 bases in the middle. From germline, CDR1 is MNHEY and CDR2 SVGEGT. The CDR3 here is CASTSGRIDQETQYF. CDR3 sequence (DNA): TGTGCCAGCACCTCCGGCCGGATAGACCAAGAGACCCAGTACTTC.

This chain links TRBV4-3 with TRBJ2-7; D not resolved. Per the germline V gene, CDR1 is LGHNA and CDR2 is YSLEER. V was clipped by 0 bases and J by 4 bases, with 7 bases between them. The CDR3 has 13 residues. The CDR3 loop reads CASSQDVRYEQYF. Written as DNA, the CDR3 is TGCGCCAGCAGCCAAGATGTGAGGTACGAGCAGTACTTC.

The chain joins TRBV7-2 to TRBJ2-3; D uncertain. Trimming stripped 5 bases from V and 0 bases from J, with 9 bases between. The germline V gene has CDR1 SGHTA and CDR2 FQGNSA. The CDR3 has 14 amino acids. The DNA for the CDR3 is TGTGCCAGCAGCCAGGCACAGAGCACAGATACGCAGTATTTT. Its protein is CASSQAQSTDTQYF. Variable domain in full (rest from reference TRBV7-2 and TRBJ2-3): GAGVSQSPSNKVTEKGKDVELRCDPISGHTALYWYRQSLGQGLEFLIYFQGNSAPDKSGLPSDRFSAERTGGSVSTLTIQRTQQEDSAVYLCASSQAQSTDTQYFGPGTRLTVL.

V usage is TRBV14 and J usage is TRBJ2-7; no definite D call. Per the germline V gene, CDR1 is SGHDN and CDR2 is FVKESK. Trimming cost V 0 bases and J 3 bases, with 12 bases left between them. This CDR3 has 15 residues. CDR3 region: CASSQEVNSIYEQYF. In nucleotides, the CDR3 is TGTGCCAGCAGCCAAGAAGTTAACAGCATCTACGAGCAGTACTTC.

The genes are TRBV29-1 and TRBJ2-5; D is perhaps TRBD2 (6 bases). Germline V gene sequence: CDR1 SQVTM, CDR2 ANQGSEA. V was clipped by 5 bases and J by 2 bases, with 12 bases between them. This CDR3 contains 13 residues. The CDR3 nucleotides read TGCAGCGTTTCCAGCGGGCCACAAGAGACCCAGTACTTC. Translating it yields CSVSSGPQETQYF.

This clonotype was picked up a small number of times. The chain employs TRBV6-5 and TRBJ2-1, with TRBD1 matching over 11 bases. V trimming: 10 bases; J trimming: 0 bases; junction bases outside the gene matches: 2. CDR1 MNHEY and CDR2 SVGAGI come from the germline V gene. The CDR3 is made up of 14 amino acids. In DNA, the CDR3 is TGTGCCACCGGGACAGGGGGCTCCTACAATGAGCAGTTCTTC. Amino acids: CATGTGGSYNEQFF.

The V gene is TRBV2, the J gene TRBJ1-1; D gene ambiguous. Per the germline V gene, CDR1 is SNHLY and CDR2 is FYNNEI. This CDR3 spans 19 amino acids. V was trimmed by 0 bases and J by 2 bases, leaving 22 bases between them. CDR3 bases: TGTGCCAGCAGTGAAGCGATAGGCGGGAATAGAGCTAAAAACACTGAAGCTTTCTTT. Its protein product is CASSEAIGGNRAKNTEAFF.

This clonotype was counted between two and nine times. The chain couples TRBV12-3 or TRBV12-4 to TRBJ2-1; D is undetermined. CDR3 size: 17 residues. V was pared by 5 bases and J by 0 bases, with 17 bases between. The CDR3 reads CASSPPATYSSYNEQFF. DNA of the CDR3: TGTGCCAGCAGTCCACCGGCCACCTACAGCTCCTACAATGAGCAGTTCTTC.

The V call is TRBV6-5, the J call TRBJ2-1, with a possible D match to TRBD1 (6 bases). Trimming pared 7 bases from V and 7 bases from J, leaving 17 bases between. This CDR3 is 14 amino acids long. Germline lookup yields CDR1 MNHEY and CDR2 SVGAGI. The CDR3 loop is CASTLLGGDNEQFF. CDR3 nucleotide sequence: TGTGCCAGCACTCTCCTTGGGGGCGATAATGAGCAGTTCTTC.

V gene TRBV7-2 combines with J gene TRBJ2-3; 11 bases map to TRBD2. The germline V gene encodes CDR1 SGHTA and CDR2 FQGNSA. The length of the CDR3 is 13 residues. With 10 bases clipped from V and 3 bases from J, the junction kept 3 bases outside the gene matches. The CDR3 loop is CAIRTSGTDTQYF. Here the CDR3 DNA reads TGTGCCATTAGGACTAGCGGGACAGATACGCAGTATTTT.

The chain has TRBV5-6 and TRBJ1-1, with D unresolved. The CDR3 has 15 amino acids. Trimming removed 4 bases at V and 3 bases at J, with 16 bases between. CDR1 and CDR2 from the germline V gene are SGHDT and YYEEEE. The CDR3 DNA reads TGTGCCAGCAGCCCACTCAGTCGGTGGGACACTGAAGCTTTCTTT. This encodes CASSPLSRWDTEAFF.

This chain connects TRBV6-2 or TRBV6-3 to TRBJ2-7; 10 bases are a match to TRBD1. CDR3 length equals 15 residues. Germline trimming cut 0 bases from V and 4 bases from J; bases unmatched to any gene: 3. The germline V gene encodes CDR1 MNHEY and CDR2 SVGEGT. In DNA form, the CDR3 reads TGTGCCAGCAGTTACTCGACAGGGGGCGGTTACGAGCAGTACTTC. Protein: CASSYSTGGGYEQYF.

The table lists this clonotype with a few counts. The chain carries TRBV19 and TRBJ1-2; D unresolved. Between the trimmed V and J ends, which lost 1 base and 2 bases, there was a span of 11 bases. The CDR3 contains 15 residues. Germline V gives CDR1 LNHDA, CDR2 SQIVND (reference sequence). As DNA, the CDR3 is TGTGCCAGTAGTATAGGACGGGGAACGAACTATGGCTACACCTTC. Encoded protein: CASSIGRGTNYGYTF.

The V gene is TRBV20-1, the J gene TRBJ2-1, with 11 bases matching TRBD2. This CDR3 comprises 16 residues. Germline assignment: CDR1 DFQATT and CDR2 SNEGSKA (reference sequence). V was pared by 1 base and J by 8 bases, with 10 bases of the junction left unmatched. The DNA for the CDR3 is TGCAGTGCTAGAGTGGTGCCTAGCGGGAGGAGAGATGAGCAGTTCTTC. It translates to CSARVVPSGRRDEQFF.

This clonotype was seen more than once but under ten times. The chain joins TRBV20-1 to TRBJ2-7; D gene uncertain. Between the trimmed V and J ends, which lost 7 bases and 0 bases, there was a span of 7 bases. Germline V gene sequence: CDR1 DFQATT, CDR2 SNEGSKA (reference sequence). The CDR3 spans 11 residues. As DNA, the CDR3 is TGCAGTGAGACGAGCTCCTACGAGCAGTACTTC. It is translated as CSETSSYEQYF.

This rearrangement joins TRBV5-1 to TRBJ1-1; 9 bases are shared with TRBD1. Germline-derived CDR1 and CDR2 are SGHRS and YFSETQ. There are 16 residues in the CDR3. J lost 4 bases, V lost 0 bases, and 7 bases had no gene match. Here the CDR3 DNA reads TGCGCCAGCAGCTTGGCTCACCCGGGACAGGGCACTGAAGCTTTCTTT. It codes for CASSLAHPGQGTEAFF.

This chain joins TRBV5-1 and TRBJ2-1, with D perhaps TRBD1 (6 bases). From germline, CDR1 is SGHRS and CDR2 YFSETQ. The CDR3 has 15 amino acids. Trimming shortened V by 2 bases and J by 6 bases, and 15 bases separated the two germline ends. Written as DNA, the CDR3 is TGCGCCAGCAGCTTATGGGTGGGCAGGGGCAATGAGCAGTTCTTC. Translated, it gives CASSLWVGRGNEQFF. Complete variable domain (other parts from reference TRBV5-1 and TRBJ2-1): KAGVTQTPRYLIKTRGQQVTLSCSPISGHRSVSWYQQTPGQGLQFLFEYFSETQRNKGNFPGRFSGRQFSNSRSEMNVSTLELGDSALYLCASSLWVGRGNEQFFGPGTRLTVL.

The chain joins TRBV3-1 to TRBJ2-7, with D uncertain. Trimming took off 0 bases at V and 4 bases at J, with 13 bases between the two ends. Germline CDR1 reads LGHDT; CDR2 reads YNNKEL (reference sequence). This CDR3 has 15 residues. CDR3 residues: CASSQDSVGWYEQYF. CDR3 nucleotide sequence: TGTGCCAGCAGCCAAGATTCCGTGGGCTGGTACGAGCAGTACTTC.

This clonotype showed up just a few times. The chain carries TRBV12-3 or TRBV12-4 and TRBJ1-2; possible D gene TRBD1, 5 bases. CDR3 size: 14 residues. Trimming cost V 7 bases and J 5 bases, with 17 bases left between them. CDR3 sequence reads: CASNRAGVGYGYTF. The CDR3 coding sequence is TGTGCCAGCAATCGAGCGGGGGTCGGTTATGGCTACACCTTC.

This clonotype occurred a few times. V and J are TRBV9 and TRBJ2-6; no clear D gene. The CDR3 has 15 amino acids. Trimming cost V 2 bases and J 2 bases, with 8 bases left between them. CDR1 is SGDLS and CDR2 is YYNGEE in the germline V gene. In DNA form, the CDR3 reads TGTGCCAGCAGCGTGGGGAATACTGGGGCCAACGTCCTGACTTTC. This gives the protein CASSVGNTGANVLTF.

J is TRBJ1-2 and V is TRBV29-1; no reliable D call. The CDR3 has 11 amino acids. Germline CDR1 reads SQVTM; CDR2 reads ANQGSEA. V was clipped by 0 bases and J by 8 bases, with 7 bases between them. The CDR3 nucleotides are TGCAGCGTTGAAGATCAGGAAGGCTACACCTTC. This translates into CSVEDQEGYTF.

This clonotype was seen a handful of times. The chain uses TRBV7-9 and TRBJ2-1; D is possibly TRBD2 (5 bases). V was pared by 5 bases and J by 8 bases, with 16 bases between. This CDR3 spans 14 amino acids. Germline V CDR1 and CDR2: SEHNR, FQNEAQ (reference sequence). For the CDR3, the DNA is TGTGCCAGCAGCCCGGACTCGCAATCCTATGAGCAGTTCTTC. Translating gives CASSPDSQSYEQFF.

This clonotype has more than one count but fewer than ten. The chain recombines TRBV6-1 with TRBJ1-5; D is possibly TRBD1 (5 bases). V was cut by 4 bases and J by 10 bases, with 17 bases left in between. The CDR3 is 14 amino acids. Germline V gene data show CDR1 as MNHNS and CDR2 as SASEGT. CDR3 DNA: TGTGCCAGCAGTGCAGCTGGGACTCTAGAACCCCAGCATTTT. This codes for CASSAAGTLEPQHF.

The chain links TRBV24-1 to TRBJ2-3; D unclear. Per the germline V gene, CDR1 is KGHDR and CDR2 is SFDVKD. This CDR3 is built from 12 residues. Trimming pared 5 bases from V and 6 bases from J, leaving 8 bases between. CDR3 loop: CATSVKADTQYF. As DNA, the CDR3 is TGTGCCACCAGTGTCAAGGCGGATACGCAGTATTTT.

This rearrangement joins TRBV15 to TRBJ2-2; 8 nucleotides match TRBD1. Germline V CDR1 and CDR2: LNHNV, YYDKDF (reference sequence). The CDR3 length is 15 residues. J was trimmed by 4 bases and V by 4 bases; bases with no gene match: 5. The CDR3 nucleotides read TGTGCCACCAGCACCCGGACAGGGAGCACCGGGGAGCTGTTTTTT. Translation gives CATSTRTGSTGELFF.

This clonotype was detected only a few times. The gene calls are TRBV7-9 and TRBJ1-1; D perhaps matches TRBD1 (5 bases). Per germline, CDR1 SEHNR and CDR2 FQNEAQ (reference sequence). The V and J ends lost 3 bases and 6 bases respectively, with 11 bases between them. The CDR3 consists of 13 residues. CDR3 coding DNA: TGTGCCAGCAGCTTGAGCCGGGGGTCTGAAGCTTTCTTT. Translating gives CASSLSRGSEAFF.

The chain joins TRBV5-1 to TRBJ2-7; D remains unclear. Trimming removed 2 bases at V and 4 bases at J, with 13 bases between. CDR3 length: 14 residues. Per germline, CDR1 SGHRS and CDR2 YFSETQ. In nucleotides, the CDR3 is TGCGCCAGCAGCTTCTCAAGGGATAATTACGAGCAGTACTTC. Amino acid sequence: CASSFSRDNYEQYF.